One and the same sample provided the 17 T cell receptor beta chains below, sequenced in a study of cytomegalovirus exposure and HLA in healthy donors. PCR used 60 Vbeta primers and 13 Jbeta primers. The repertoire was sequenced with immunoSEQ multiplex PCR; TCRdb's copy has only in-frame clones and lacks some. Its table lists 150,000 to 200,000 clones. Material: PBMCs. The receptors shown here come from a man aged 30-40 years in good health and CMV-seronegative.

The CDR3 protein is CASSLASGSFNEQFF. The CDR3 bases are TGTGCCAGCAGCTTAGCTAGCGGGAGTTTCAATGAGCAGTTCTTC. The chain joins TRBV7-2 to TRBJ2-1; 9 positions match TRBD2. The germline gives CDR1 SGHTA, CDR2 FQGNSA. CDR3 size: 15 residues. V was pared by 0 bases and J by 6 bases, with 3 bases of the junction left unmatched.

The J gene is TRBJ2-2, the V gene TRBV15; TRBD1 matches 9 bases. This CDR3 has 17 amino acids. The germline gives CDR1 LNHNV, CDR2 YYDKDF (reference sequence). V lost 3 bases, J lost 3 bases, and 8 bases stayed unmatched. CDR3 region: CATSSRHRGRYTGELFF. In DNA form, the CDR3 reads TGTGCCACCAGCAGCCGCCACAGGGGGCGGTACACCGGGGAGCTGTTTTTT.

The chain uses TRBV30 and TRBJ1-3; tentative D call: TRBD1 (5 bases). The CDR3 length is 13 residues. Germline V lookup: CDR1 GTSNPN, CDR2 SVGIG (reference sequence). Trimming took 1 base from V and 4 from J, leaving 8 bases between them. As DNA, the CDR3 is TGTGCCTGGAGTGAGACAGTAGGAAACACCATATATTTT. It encodes CAWSETVGNTIYF.

This chain links TRBV14 with TRBJ1-1; the D is unclear. The germline V gene encodes CDR1 SGHDN and CDR2 FVKESK. The germline V and J ends were trimmed by 3 bases and 1 base, with 6 bases remaining between them. CDR3 length equals 13 residues. CDR3: CASSHDTNTEAFF. CDR3 sequence (DNA): TGTGCCAGCAGCCATGACACGAACACTGAAGCTTTCTTT.

The chain joins TRBV28 to TRBJ1-5, with 7 bases identical to TRBD1. The ends lost 4 bases at V and 2 bases at J; junction bases unmatched: 5. Germline CDR1 is MDHEN and CDR2 is SYDVKM. CDR3 length: 15 amino acids. The CDR3: CASSSFGQGNQPQHF. Written as DNA, the CDR3 is TGTGCCAGCAGTTCCTTCGGACAGGGCAATCAGCCCCAGCATTTT. The full variable domain, in which reference TRBV28 and TRBJ1-5 provide the parts outside the CDR3, is DVKVTQSSRYLVKRTGEKVFLECVQDMDHENMFWYRQDPGLGLRLIYFSYDVKMKEKGDIPEGYSVSREKKERFSLILESASTNQTSMYLCASSSFGQGNQPQHFGDGTRLSIL.

The chain is built from TRBV30 and TRBJ2-6; TRBD1 is a possible D gene (5 bases). Deletions cut 7 bases from V and 0 bases from J, with 10 bases between. From germline, CDR1 is GTSNPN and CDR2 SVGIG (reference sequence). This CDR3 has 14 residues. CDR3 loop: CALGQGSGANVLTF. CDR3 DNA sequence: TGTGCCTTGGGTCAGGGCTCTGGGGCCAACGTCCTGACTTTC.

The chain joins TRBV19 to TRBJ1-1, with 7 bases lining up with TRBD1. CDR3 length: 14 residues. V lost 4 bases to trimming and J lost 5 bases; unmatched junction nucleotides: 7. Germline-derived CDR1 and CDR2 are LNHDA and SQIVND (reference sequence). CDR3 coding DNA: TGTGCCAGTAGTACGAGACAGGGTGGAACTGAAGCTTTCTTT. Residues: CASSTRQGGTEAFF.

The chain has TRBV28 and TRBJ1-2, with 7 bases fitting TRBD1. Germline values: CDR1 MDHEN, CDR2 SYDVKM. The J segment lost 1 base and the V segment lost 8 bases, leaving 10 bases of the junction unmatched. CDR3 length: 15 amino acids. The CDR3: CASGNQGELNYGYTF. Here the CDR3 DNA reads TGTGCCAGCGGTAATCAGGGGGAGCTTAACTATGGCTACACCTTC.

J is TRBJ1-5 and V is TRBV9, with 11 bases aligning to TRBD1. The CDR3 contains 14 residues. The germline V gene encodes CDR1 SGDLS and CDR2 YYNGEE. The V segment lost 3 bases and the J segment 10 bases; nucleotides outside the gene matches: 6. This CDR3 reads CASSGGQGASPQHF. The DNA for the CDR3 is TGTGCCAGCAGCGGAGGACAGGGGGCAAGTCCCCAGCATTTT.

V is TRBV6-1 and J is TRBJ2-7; a weak D match, TRBD1 (6 bases). Germline loops: CDR1 MNHNS, CDR2 SASEGT. V dropped 0 bases and J dropped 3 bases, with 12 bases sitting between them. The CDR3 length is 15 residues. DNA for the CDR3: TGTGCCAGCAGTGAAGCGTGGGGCAGGGGCTACGAGCAGTACTTC. It translates to CASSEAWGRGYEQYF.

The chain joins TRBV19 to TRBJ2-7; 9 nucleotides line up with TRBD1. V lost 1 base to trimming and J lost 1 base; unmatched junction nucleotides: 8. CDR3 size: 17 residues. CDR1 LNHDA and CDR2 SQIVND come from the germline V gene (reference sequence). The CDR3 DNA follows: TGTGCCAGTAGTATAGTGGTCCCGACAGGGGGGTCCTACGAGCAGTACTTC. This codes for CASSIVVPTGGSYEQYF.

The gene calls are TRBV10-3 and TRBJ2-5; D is perhaps TRBD2 (6 bases). Germline lookup yields CDR1 ENHRY and CDR2 SYGVKD. The CDR3 has 15 amino acids. V was clipped by 2 bases and J by 4 bases, with 14 bases between them. CDR3 coding DNA: TGTGCCATCAGTGAGCGTACGGGGGTCGGAGAGACCCAGTACTTC. The encoded protein is CAISERTGVGETQYF.

This sequence joins TRBV2 and TRBJ2-5, with 9 nucleotides matching TRBD1. Germline V lookup: CDR1 SNHLY, CDR2 FYNNEI. V was pared by 10 bases and J by 3 bases, with 9 bases of the junction left unmatched. The CDR3 loop spans 14 amino acids. Here the CDR3 reads CATIPGTGKETQYF. As DNA, the CDR3 is TGTGCCACCATACCCGGGACAGGGAAAGAGACCCAGTACTTC.

The rearrangement joins TRBV18 to TRBJ1-3; D might be TRBD1 (5 bases). The ends were cut back, 4 bases at V and 8 bases at J, with 21 bases in the middle. The germline V gene encodes CDR1 KGHSH and CDR2 LQKENI. The CDR3 contains 16 residues. The CDR3 bases are TGTGCCAGCTCACAGCGGGACCCTCAACTCGTGGACACCATATATTTT. Its translation is CASSQRDPQLVDTIYF.

The gene calls are TRBV19 and TRBJ2-2, with a possible D match to TRBD2 (6 bases). The germline V and J ends were trimmed by 3 bases and 5 bases, with 13 bases remaining between them. Germline CDR1 LNHDA, CDR2 SQIVND (reference sequence). The length of the CDR3 is 15 residues. The CDR3 reads CASSIRTAGTGELFF. The CDR3 DNA reads TGTGCCAGTAGTATTAGGACTGCGGGAACCGGGGAGCTGTTTTTT.

The chain has TRBV7-2 and TRBJ1-2; D call uncertain. Germline V gene data show CDR1 as SGHTA and CDR2 as FQGNSA. V lost 5 bases to trimming and J lost 0 bases, with 10 bases between them. The CDR3 length is 14 residues. The CDR3 protein is CASSTHGANYGYTF. As DNA, the CDR3 is TGTGCCAGCAGCACCCACGGAGCTAACTATGGCTACACCTTC.

This chain uses TRBV13 with TRBJ2-1; D possibly corresponds to TRBD2 (6 bases). Trimming removed 5 bases at V and 10 bases at J, with 12 bases between. The V gene's germline CDR1 is PRHDT and CDR2 FYEKMQ (reference sequence). This CDR3 has 12 amino acids. This CDR3 reads CASSRLVKEQFF. CDR3 DNA: TGTGCCAGCAGCCGACTAGTCAAGGAGCAGTTCTTC.